This passage covers 19 T cell receptor beta chains from one sample sequenced in a study of early T cells in non-severe SARS-CoV-2 infection. A single record per CDR3 protein comes from TCRdb applying MiXCR to the 5' RACE reads. The sample records some 77,000 distinct CDR3 sequences, around 13% being singletons. The sample consisted of whole blood. The receptors shown here come from an adult who was a healthcare worker with PCR-confirmed SARS-CoV-2 infection or an uninfected control (not recorded which).

This clonotype has just a few counts. CDR3 protein: CASSSRPGYTEAFF. In nucleotides, the CDR3 is TGTGCCAGCAGCTCCCGTCCAGGGTACACTGAAGCTTTCTTT. The gene calls are TRBV9 and TRBJ1-1, with a tentative D call TRBD1 (5 bases). V was clipped by 4 bases and J by 3 bases, with 13 bases between them. The CDR3 totals 14 residues. Germline V gene data show CDR1 as SGDLS and CDR2 as YYNGEE.

This clonotype came up a few times. The rearrangement uses TRBV28 and TRBJ1-6, with TRBD1 matching 7 bases. Germline V gene lookup returns CDR1 MDHEN and CDR2 SYDVKM. This CDR3 has 18 residues. Trimming cost V 3 bases and J 7 bases; bases outside gene matches: 15. The CDR3 spells CASSFPHEDRAENSPLHF. The CDR3 DNA follows: TGTGCCAGCAGTTTTCCCCACGAAGACAGGGCGGAAAATTCACCCCTCCACTTT.

The V and J genes are TRBV7-9 and TRBJ1-5, with 9 nucleotides matching TRBD1. Germline V gene lookup returns CDR1 SEHNR and CDR2 FQNEAQ (reference sequence). V lost 5 bases to trimming and J lost 6 bases; unmatched junction nucleotides: 8. This CDR3 has 15 amino acids. The CDR3 reads CASSQGTGQSQPQHF. DNA for the CDR3: TGTGCCAGCAGCCAAGGGACAGGGCAAAGTCAGCCCCAGCATTTT.

This chain uses TRBV28 with TRBJ2-1; possibly TRBD2 for D (5 bases). Per the germline V gene, CDR1 is MDHEN and CDR2 is SYDVKM. V lost 6 bases, J lost 9 bases, and 18 bases lay in between. The CDR3 totals 14 residues. CDR3 nucleotide sequence: TGTGCCAGCAGCTCTCCCGGGGAACCCGGTGAGCAGTTCTTC. Translation gives CASSSPGEPGEQFF.

The gene calls are TRBV6-1 and TRBJ1-2; D remains unclear. V dropped 3 bases and J dropped 4 bases, with 9 bases sitting between them. The CDR3 runs 13 residues. Germline assignment: CDR1 MNHNS and CDR2 SASEGT. In DNA, the CDR3 is TGTGCCAGCAGTGACTACTCCGCCTATGGCTACACCTTC. It yields the protein CASSDYSAYGYTF.

This clonotype was seen only a few times. CDR3 residues: CASSPSGGESYEQYF. CDR3 nucleotide sequence: TGTGCCAGCAGCCCTAGTGGGGGCGAAAGCTACGAGCAGTACTTC. The rearrangement uses TRBV7-2 and TRBJ2-7; D perhaps matches TRBD1 (6 bases). Germline V lookup: CDR1 SGHTA, CDR2 FQGNSA. Trimming cost V 5 bases and J 3 bases, with 17 bases left between them. This CDR3 comprises 15 residues.

The chain recombines TRBV28 with TRBJ1-6, with D unclear. CDR3 length: 12 amino acids. The ends were cut back, 7 bases at V and 8 bases at J, with 9 bases in the middle. Germline CDR1 reads MDHEN; CDR2 reads SYDVKM. The CDR3 nucleotides read TGTGCCAGCACCAGCGGGGATTCACCCCTCCACTTT. This gives the protein CASTSGDSPLHF.

The chain has TRBV6-5 and TRBJ1-1, with D tentatively TRBD1 (5 bases). From germline, CDR1 is MNHEY and CDR2 SVGAGI. V lost 6 bases and J 1 base, leaving 12 bases between the germline ends. This CDR3 has 14 residues. The CDR3 is CASSPMTANTEAFF. The CDR3 coding sequence is TGTGCCAGCAGCCCAATGACAGCGAACACTGAAGCTTTCTTT.

The rearrangement links TRBV7-9 to TRBJ2-1; perhaps TRBD1 as D (5 bases). V dropped 1 base and J dropped 4 bases, with 14 bases sitting between them. The V gene's germline CDR1 is SEHNR and CDR2 FQNEAQ (reference sequence). The CDR3 runs to 16 residues. The CDR3 DNA reads TGTGCCAGCAGCTTAGTCAAATGGGGCCAGTACAATGAGCAGTTCTTC. Translation gives CASSLVKWGQYNEQFF.

This clonotype was counted only a few times. This chain joins TRBV6-4 and TRBJ2-1; 11 bases line up with TRBD2. Germline CDR1 and CDR2: MRHNA and SNTAGT. V lost 4 bases and J lost 8; bases outside the gene matches: 4. This CDR3 spans 14 amino acids. DNA for the CDR3: TGTGCCAGCAGTGCTTTAGCGGGAGGGGATGAGCAGTTCTTC. It yields the protein CASSALAGGDEQFF.

This clonotype was observed a handful of times. V gene TRBV12-3 or TRBV12-4 combines with J gene TRBJ2-7; D unresolved. CDR3 size: 12 residues. Trimming pared 6 bases from V and 0 bases from J, leaving 6 bases between. The CDR3 loop reads CASSRPSYEQYF. The CDR3 coding sequence is TGTGCCAGCAGCCGGCCCTCCTACGAGCAGTACTTC.

A few counts support this clonotype. The chain joins TRBV14 to TRBJ2-3; D unresolved. Trimming pared 3 bases from V and 5 bases from J, leaving 9 bases between. This CDR3 contains 13 residues. CDR1 and CDR2 (germline): SGHDN, FVKESK. CDR3 sequence (DNA): TGTGCCAGCAGCCAGGTCCTCGGAGATACGCAGTATTTT. It is translated as CASSQVLGDTQYF.

The genes are TRBV6-2 or TRBV6-3 and TRBJ2-6; no clear D gene. V was cut by 7 bases and J by 0 bases, with 10 bases left in between. The V gene's germline CDR1 is MNHEY and CDR2 SVGEGT. The CDR3 consists of 15 residues. As DNA, the CDR3 is TGTGCCAGCACCATTTGGGCCTCTGGGGCCAACGTCCTGACTTTC. Translated: CASTIWASGANVLTF.

This sequence joins TRBV10-3 and TRBJ2-6, with 7 nucleotides matching TRBD1. The CDR3 has 12 residues. Trimming took 0 bases from V and 19 from J; bases not matched to a gene: 6. CDR1 and CDR2 (germline): ENHRY, SYGVKD. The CDR3 nucleotides read TGTGCCATCAGTGAGTCAGTGACAGGGCTAACTTTC. Amino acid sequence: CAISESVTGLTF.

This clonotype is classed as medium-sized. The V gene is TRBV28, the J gene TRBJ2-1; D is uncertain. Germline values: CDR1 MDHEN, CDR2 SYDVKM. The V gene lost 8 bases and the J gene lost 4 bases, with 15 bases spanning the gap. The CDR3 extends over 14 amino acids. The CDR3 is CASGRQGPYNEQFF. The DNA of the CDR3 is TGTGCCAGCGGACGACAAGGCCCGTACAATGAGCAGTTCTTC.

This clonotype showed up many times. The chain joins TRBV6-2 or TRBV6-3 to TRBJ2-2, with D tentatively TRBD1 (6 bases). Per the germline V gene, CDR1 is MNHEY and CDR2 is SVGEGT. This CDR3 has 16 residues. Trimming cost V 7 bases and J 7 bases, with 22 bases left between them. CDR3 sequence (DNA): TGTGCCAGCAACGAGCAGGGGATGGGGGCAAGCGGGGAGCTGTTTTTT. This sequence encodes CASNEQGMGASGELFF.

This clonotype was seen only once. V gene TRBV27 combines with J gene TRBJ2-3; 10 bases are shared with TRBD2. The V segment lost 4 bases and the J segment 6 bases; nucleotides outside the gene matches: 10. Looked up from germline, CDR1 is MNHEY and CDR2 is SMNVEV (reference sequence). The CDR3 runs to 16 residues. In nucleotides, the CDR3 is TGTGCCAGCAGTTCCCCCGGGACTAGCGTTTCCGATACGCAGTATTTT. Its translation is CASSSPGTSVSDTQYF.

This clonotype was seen more than once but under ten times. The gene calls are TRBV29-1 and TRBJ1-2; the D is unclear. V was pared by 0 bases and J by 8 bases, with 10 bases between. This CDR3 has 12 residues. Germline V gives CDR1 SQVTM, CDR2 ANQGSEA. CDR3 nucleotide sequence: TGCAGCGTTGAAGATCCCGTGGAGGGCTACACCTTC. This sequence encodes CSVEDPVEGYTF.

This chain connects TRBV20-1 to TRBJ2-1; weak D call: TRBD1 (5 bases). Trimming removed 0 bases from V and 4 bases from J, with 10 bases in between. There are 14 residues in the CDR3. Germline CDR1 DFQATT, CDR2 SNEGSKA (reference sequence). CDR3 bases: TGCAGTGCTAGAGATTCTGACAGATACAATGAGCAGTTCTTC. As protein: CSARDSDRYNEQFF.